This entry features one T cell receptor beta chain sequence. The CDR3 is 14 residues long. CDR1 and CDR2 (germline): LNHDA, SQIVND (reference sequence). V was cut by 6 bases and J by 1 base, with 9 bases left in between. These data are taken from a study of blood T cell repertoires in COVID-19. Study summary: Both acute and convalescent COVID-19 samples were obtained from the United States, Italy and Spain.

Method: immunoSEQ multiplex PCR; TCRdb's copy keeps in-frame clones and lacks some. The data contain about 100,000 clones, 84% of them singletons. The sequenced sample was peripheral blood. The chain carries TRBV19 and TRBJ2-2; D possibly corresponds to TRBD1 (6 bases). The receptor was isolated from a man aged 40-50 years with active or convalescent COVID-19. This chain's CDR3 is CASSMDRNTGELFF. The CDR3 DNA reads TGTGCCAGTAGCATGGACAGGAACACCGGGGAGCTGTTTTTT.